This T cell receptor beta chain comes out of a study of beta chain features in type 1 diabetes. Study-wide results and limits: A cDNA-based sequencing approach could over-represent cells with high TCR expression. When Type 1 diabetes patients were examined, their TCRB CDR3s proved moderately but significantly shorter in all four CD4+ subsets.

This clone has just a few counts. What it recognizes is unknown. Trimming cost V 3 bases and J 1 base; bases outside gene matches: 2. The CDR3 totals 14 residues. Germline V lookup: CDR1 GTSNPN, CDR2 SVGIG (reference sequence). Sequencing targeted expressed TCRB transcripts, as all isolated RNA had been reverse transcribed. Generated by immunoSEQ multiplex PCR, the TCRdb table keeps only in-frame clones and is missing some. The data show around 140,000 clones, approximately 13% seen once. The purity of all sorted populations exceeded 98%. Material: central memory CD4+ T cells from blood. This clonotype was obtained from a man aged 18 to 29 with type 1 diabetes. The chain links TRBV30 to TRBJ2-1; 8 bases map to TRBD1. The CDR3 bases are TGTGCCTGGAGGCAGGGGGCGTCCTACAATGAGCAGTTCTTC. Amino acid sequence: CAWRQGASYNEQFF.